This entry lists 18 T cell receptor beta chains sequenced from one sample in a study of cytomegalovirus exposure and HLA in healthy donors. The PCR had 60 Vbeta and 13 Jbeta primers. Using immunoSEQ multiplex PCR, the repertoire was profiled, and TCRdb retains in-frame clones only, with some absent. The sample contains over 150,000 clones, about 75% of which appear only once. The specimen sequenced was PBMCs. Source of these receptors: a male donor in good health and CMV-seronegative.

The V gene is TRBV30, the J gene TRBJ2-1; 7 bases line up with TRBD2. The CDR3 covers 16 residues. After removal of 0 bases from V and 5 bases from J, the junction contained 10 bases not matched to a gene. Germline V gene sequence: CDR1 GTSNPN, CDR2 SVGIG (reference sequence). DNA for the CDR3: TGTGCCTGGAGTGTGGGGTTCGGTCTAGCGGACAATGAGCAGTTCTTC. It yields the protein CAWSVGFGLADNEQFF.

V usage is TRBV7-2 and J usage is TRBJ1-5; 11 bases are shared with TRBD1. With 3 bases clipped from V and 0 bases from J, the junction kept 4 bases outside the gene matches. Germline loops: CDR1 SGHTA, CDR2 FQGNSA. CDR3 size: 17 residues. The CDR3 DNA is TGTGCCAGCAGCTTTGGACAGGGGGCTAATAGCAATCAGCCCCAGCATTTT. Residues: CASSFGQGANSNQPQHF.

The V and J genes are TRBV5-1 and TRBJ2-5, with D tentatively TRBD2 (5 bases). The CDR3 has 14 amino acids. CDR1 and CDR2 (germline): SGHRS, YFSETQ. V was clipped by 2 bases and J by 5 bases, with 13 bases between them. The CDR3 region has the DNA TGCGCCAGCAGCTTTGGGAGCGGAAGGGAGACCCAGTACTTC. It codes for CASSFGSGRETQYF. The variable domain in full, with the rest retrieved from reference TRBV5-1 and TRBJ2-5, is KAGVTQTPRYLIKTRGQQVTLSCSPISGHRSVSWYQQTPGQGLQFLFEYFSETQRNKGNFPGRFSGRQFSNSRSEMNVSTLELGDSALYLCASSFGSGRETQYFGPGTRLLVL.

The rearrangement links TRBV29-1 to TRBJ2-5, with D unresolved. Per the germline V gene, CDR1 is SQVTM and CDR2 is ANQGSEA. The CDR3 covers 13 residues. V dropped 0 bases and J dropped 0 bases, with 5 bases sitting between them. The CDR3 nucleotides are TGCAGCGTTGAAGATGTAAACCAAGAGACCCAGTACTTC. Amino acids: CSVEDVNQETQYF. Looking up the rest from reference TRBV29-1 and TRBJ2-5 gives the full variable domain: SAVISQKPSRDICQRGTSLTIQCQVDSQVTMMFWYRQQPGQSLTLIATANQGSEATYESGFVIDKFPISRPNLTFSTLTVSNMSPEDSSIYLCSVEDVNQETQYFGPGTRLLVL.

The chain combines TRBV29-1 with TRBJ2-7, with 10 bases lining up with TRBD2. Germline V gives CDR1 SQVTM, CDR2 ANQGSEA. The length of the CDR3 is 13 residues. V lost 4 bases and J lost 6; bases outside the gene matches: 6. CDR3 region: CSVAPAGGSEQYF. The DNA for the CDR3 is TGCAGCGTTGCCCCAGCGGGAGGGTCCGAGCAGTACTTC.

The chain recombines TRBV14 with TRBJ2-7; D not certain. Germline values: CDR1 SGHDN, CDR2 FVKESK. This CDR3 has 14 amino acids. V lost 4 bases and J 7 bases, leaving 17 bases between the germline ends. The CDR3 protein is CASSRSGFLGEQYF. The CDR3 nucleotides are TGTGCCAGCAGCCGATCCGGGTTCCTAGGAGAGCAGTACTTC. Together with reference TRBV14 and TRBJ2-7, the CDR3 gives the full variable domain: EAGVTQFPSHSVIEKGQTVTLRCDPISGHDNLYWYRRVMGKEIKFLLHFVKESKQDESGMPNNRFLAERTGGTYSTLKVQPAELEDSGVYFCASSRSGFLGEQYFGPGTRLTVT.

CDR3 region: CASSLAGKNTEAFF. In DNA form, the CDR3 reads TGTGCCAGCAGCCTCGCCGGGAAGAACACTGAAGCTTTCTTT. The chain is built from TRBV27 and TRBJ1-1, with no clear D. Germline V gene lookup returns CDR1 MNHEY and CDR2 SMNVEV (reference sequence). The CDR3 loop spans 14 amino acids. Between the trimmed V and J ends, which lost 6 bases and 1 base, there was a span of 12 bases.

The chain recombines TRBV4-2 with TRBJ1-3; no clear D. V shed 0 bases and J shed 0 bases, with 12 bases lying between them. This CDR3 has 17 amino acids. CDR1 LGHNA and CDR2 YNFKEQ come from the germline V gene. CDR3 sequence: CASSQDIAVFSGNTIYF. CDR3 nucleotides: TGTGCCAGCAGCCAAGATATCGCGGTCTTCTCTGGAAACACCATATATTTT.

The J gene is TRBJ1-6, the V gene TRBV4-1, with a possible D match to TRBD1 (6 bases). CDR1 is MGHRA, CDR2 YSYEKL, per germline. The CDR3 sequence is 16 residues long. V lost 3 bases and J 7 bases, leaving 16 bases between the germline ends. The DNA of the CDR3 is TGCGCCAGCAGCCAGCTATCCGGGACACCCAATTCACCCCTCCACTTT. It encodes CASSQLSGTPNSPLHF.

This sequence joins TRBV5-6 and TRBJ1-2; D possibly corresponds to TRBD1 (5 bases). Germline CDR1 reads SGHDT; CDR2 reads YYEEEE. The CDR3 covers 14 residues. V lost 4 bases, J lost 4 bases, and 14 bases lay in between. The CDR3 region is CASSRLTGGYGYTF. The CDR3 region has the DNA TGTGCCAGCAGCCGATTGACGGGGGGCTATGGCTACACCTTC.

V gene TRBV28 combines with J gene TRBJ1-1; D gene unclear. The CDR3 is 15 residues long. The V end was cut by 5 bases, the J end by 6 bases, with 19 bases between. Germline CDR1 reads MDHEN; CDR2 reads SYDVKM. CDR3 DNA: TGTGCCAGCAGTCTCCCCCTGCGGATAACGGCTGAAGCTTTCTTT. The encoded protein is CASSLPLRITAEAFF.

The J gene is TRBJ2-5, the V gene TRBV4-3, with 10 bases lining up with TRBD2. Near its end, the DNA agrees better with TRBJ2-7, so the J call may be wrong. In germline, CDR1 is LGHNA, CDR2 YSLEER. CDR3 length equals 14 residues. The CDR3 is CASSQEAGGYEQYF. For the CDR3, the DNA is TGCGCCAGCAGCCAAGAAGCGGGAGGGTACGAGCAGTACTTC.

The chain uses TRBV7-2 and TRBJ2-7; D call uncertain. The CDR3 has 12 residues. Germline CDR1 SGHTA, CDR2 FQGNSA. V shed 1 base and J shed 6 bases, with 7 bases lying between them. This CDR3 reads CASSLGTGEQYF. For the CDR3, the DNA is TGTGCCAGCAGCTTAGGTACGGGCGAGCAGTACTTC.

This sequence joins TRBV18 and TRBJ1-1, with TRBD1 as a possible D gene (6 bases). CDR1 KGHSH and CDR2 LQKENI come from the germline V gene. The CDR3 runs 16 residues. Trimming removed 5 bases at V and 3 bases at J, with 19 bases between. CDR3 bases: TGTGCCAGCTCATCCAGCCAGGGGATAAGGGACACTGAAGCTTTCTTT. Encoded protein: CASSSSQGIRDTEAFF.

The chain has TRBV11-2 and TRBJ2-7; the match to TRBD1 covers 7 bases. Germline CDR1 is SGHAT and CDR2 is FQNNGV. The CDR3 spans 14 residues. With 1 base clipped from V and 1 base from J, the junction kept 1 base outside the gene matches. CDR3 sequence reads: CASSLVQGSYEQYF. CDR3 DNA sequence: TGTGCCAGCAGCTTAGTACAGGGGTCCTACGAGCAGTACTTC.

About this clone itself: Other nucleotide sequences from this sample produce the same CDR3. The gene calls are TRBV7-8 and TRBJ2-2; unclear D gene. This CDR3 has 13 amino acids. The V gene's germline CDR1 is SGHVS and CDR2 FQNEAQ. V dropped 5 bases and J dropped 1 base, with 5 bases sitting between them. This CDR3 is CASSPVNTGELFF. CDR3 in DNA: TGTGCCAGCAGCCCCGTGAACACCGGGGAGCTGTTTTTT.

The chain is built from TRBV5-6 and TRBJ2-1, with D maybe TRBD2 (5 bases). Trimming removed 5 bases from V and 6 bases from J, with 21 bases in between. The CDR3 consists of 16 residues. Per the germline V gene, CDR1 is SGHDT and CDR2 is YYEEEE. The CDR3 DNA reads as TGTGCCAGCAGTCGTGGGTGGAGTATACTAGTCAATGAGCAGTTCTTC. Encoded protein: CASSRGWSILVNEQFF. The full variable domain, rest sourced from reference TRBV5-6 and TRBJ2-1, is DAGVTQSPTHLIKTRGQQVTLRCSPKSGHDTVSWYQQALGQGPQFIFQYYEEEERQRGNFPDRFSGHQFPNYSSELNVNALLLGDSALYLCASSRGWSILVNEQFFGPGTRLTVL.

This clone was counted a few times. The V call is TRBV2, the J call TRBJ2-1, with D maybe TRBD2 (6 bases). This CDR3 has 13 amino acids. Germline V gene lookup returns CDR1 SNHLY and CDR2 FYNNEI. V lost 7 bases, J lost 7 bases, and 14 bases lay in between. In DNA form, the CDR3 reads TGTGCCAGCACTCCCCCGGCGGGGAATGAGCAGTTCTTC. This translates into CASTPPAGNEQFF.